This T cell receptor (beta chain) was recovered during a study of blood T cell repertoires in COVID-19. About the study: Donors in the United States, Italy and Spain gave samples during acute or convalescent COVID-19. PBMCs, B-cell-depleted T cells, or T cells were the source of the cDNA or gDNA that made up the material.

Germline lookup yields CDR1 SGHAT and CDR2 FQNNGV. The V end lost 5 bases, the J end lost 4 bases, and 20 bases lay between the germline ends. This CDR3 has 16 amino acids. In the original processing: Using reference gene primer amplification, nucleated cell counts were estimated. Generated by immunoSEQ multiplex PCR, the TCRdb table keeps only in-frame clones and is missing some. The V and J calls and clone size are taken from that table; D and trimming were inferred from the DNA. The sample comprises about 18,000 clones, around 90% of which are singletons, and about a sixth rests with the top ten. The sequenced material came from peripheral blood. This clonotype was sampled from a man aged 45-65 years with active COVID-19. The chain recombines TRBV11-2 with TRBJ1-1; perhaps TRBD1 as D (5 bases). CDR3 protein: CASSRAGRTGGTEAFF. CDR3 nucleotide sequence: TGTGCCAGCAGCCGCGCAGGGAGAACGGGGGGCACTGAAGCTTTCTTT.